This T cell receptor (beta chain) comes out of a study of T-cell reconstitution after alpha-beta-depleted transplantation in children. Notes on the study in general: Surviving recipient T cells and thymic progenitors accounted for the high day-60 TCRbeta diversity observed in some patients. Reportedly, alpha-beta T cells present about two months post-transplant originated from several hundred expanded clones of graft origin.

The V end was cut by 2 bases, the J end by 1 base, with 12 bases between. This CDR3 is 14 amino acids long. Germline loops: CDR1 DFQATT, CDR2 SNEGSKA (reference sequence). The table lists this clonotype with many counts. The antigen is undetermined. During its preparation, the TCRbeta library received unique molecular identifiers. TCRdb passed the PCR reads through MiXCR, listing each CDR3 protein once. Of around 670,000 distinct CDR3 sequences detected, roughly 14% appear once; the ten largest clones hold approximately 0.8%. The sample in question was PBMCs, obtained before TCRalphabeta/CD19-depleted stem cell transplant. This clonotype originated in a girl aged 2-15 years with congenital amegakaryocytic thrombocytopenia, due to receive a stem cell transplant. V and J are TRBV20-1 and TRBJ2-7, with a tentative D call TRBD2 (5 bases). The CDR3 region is CSARPSAASYEQYF. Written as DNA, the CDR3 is TGCAGTGCTAGACCATCAGCGGCGTCCTACGAGCAGTACTTC.